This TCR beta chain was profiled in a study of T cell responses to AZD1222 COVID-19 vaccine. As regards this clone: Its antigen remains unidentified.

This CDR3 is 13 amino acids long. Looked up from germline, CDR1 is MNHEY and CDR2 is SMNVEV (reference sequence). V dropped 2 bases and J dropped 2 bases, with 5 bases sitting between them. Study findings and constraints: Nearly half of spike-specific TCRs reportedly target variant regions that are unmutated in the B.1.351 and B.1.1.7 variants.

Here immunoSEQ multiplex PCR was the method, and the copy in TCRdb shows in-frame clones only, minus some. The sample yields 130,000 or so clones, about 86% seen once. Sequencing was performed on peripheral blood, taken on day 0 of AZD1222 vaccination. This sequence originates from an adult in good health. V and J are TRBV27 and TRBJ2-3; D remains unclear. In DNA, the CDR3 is TGTGCCAGCAGTTTACGACCCACAGATACGCAGTATTTT. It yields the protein CASSLRPTDTQYF.